This T cell receptor beta chain was sequenced for a study of response to subunit inactivated influenza vaccine. Whole-study results and caveats: It was the authors' suggestion that each seasonal influenza vaccination recruits few new T cells.

With regard to this clonotype: Its antigen remains unknown.

This CDR3 contains 13 residues. Germline V lookup: CDR1 SQVTM, CDR2 ANQGSEA. Trimming stripped 5 bases from V and 2 bases from J, with 12 bases between. A single record per CDR3 protein comes from TCRdb applying MiXCR to the RT-PCR reads. The sample holds 800,000 to 1,000,000 distinct CDR3 sequences, approximately 22% seen once. The sequencing here drew on PBMCs from blood, taken around 5 days after vaccination. The chain carries TRBV29-1 and TRBJ1-2, with D possibly TRBD1 on 5 matching bases. The TCR originated in a man in his fifties or sixties who received an inactivated influenza vaccine. Here the CDR3 DNA reads TGCAGCGTTAGGGGCAGCCTAAACTATGGCTACACCTTC. This translates into CSVRGSLNYGYTF.